These 24 T cell receptor beta chains share one sample of origin, sequenced in a study of T-cell memory formation after mild COVID-19. Using its own MiXCR run on the 5' RACE reads, TCRdb lists one record per CDR3 protein. The data contain roughly 250,000 distinct CDR3 sequences, about 16% of them singletons. The sequencing sample was made of PBMCs or a T cell subset sorted from them (not recorded which). The receptors derive from a man aged 18 to 29 who had mild COVID-19 (a few samples of this study predate the infection). Cell type and time point are not known.

This clonotype was seen only a few times. The chain carries TRBV9 and TRBJ2-3; D remains ambiguous. This CDR3 comprises 12 residues. Germline-derived CDR1 and CDR2 are SGDLS and YYNGEE. The V gene lost 4 bases and the J gene lost 3 bases, with 6 bases spanning the gap. The CDR3 DNA reads as TGTGCCAGCAGCACTCGAACAGATACGCAGTATTTT. Translated: CASSTRTDTQYF.

In its sample, this clonotype was seen a few times. This sequence joins TRBV6-2 or TRBV6-3 and TRBJ1-5; D gene uncertain. V lost 4 bases and J 11 bases, leaving 21 bases between the germline ends. Per germline, CDR1 MNHEY and CDR2 SVGEGT. The CDR3 is 15 residues long. The CDR3 here is CASSSDRNSNHAQHF. The CDR3 region has the DNA TGTGCCAGCAGTTCAGACCGGAATAGCAATCATGCCCAGCATTTT.

V and J are TRBV28 and TRBJ2-2, with TRBD2 as a possible D gene (6 bases). Trimming stripped 6 bases from V and 4 bases from J, with 18 bases between. This CDR3 has 16 residues. Germline V lookup: CDR1 MDHEN, CDR2 SYDVKM. This CDR3 reads CASRVHGDFATGELFF. The CDR3 DNA is TGTGCCAGCAGAGTTCACGGGGACTTTGCCACCGGGGAGCTGTTTTTT.

This clonotype was recorded many times. V usage is TRBV7-2 and J usage is TRBJ2-3, with a weak D call TRBD2 (6 bases). The CDR3 consists of 12 residues. Germline-derived CDR1 and CDR2 are SGHTA and FQGNSA. V was pared by 6 bases and J by 5 bases, with 9 bases between. CDR3 region: CASSRAGDTQYF. The DNA for the CDR3 is TGTGCCAGCAGTCGAGCGGGAGATACGCAGTATTTT. The full variable domain, with the rest looked up from reference TRBV7-2 and TRBJ2-3, is GAGVSQSPSNKVTEKGKDVELRCDPISGHTALYWYRQSLGQGLEFLIYFQGNSAPDKSGLPSDRFSAERTGGSVSTLTIQRTQQEDSAVYLCASSRAGDTQYFGPGTRLTVL.

This clonotype was observed at least ten times. The chain combines TRBV4-3 with TRBJ2-3; D not resolved. CDR3 length equals 14 residues. CDR1 is LGHNA and CDR2 is YSLEER in the germline V gene. Deletions cut 3 bases from V and 2 bases from J, with 9 bases between. The CDR3 reads CASSHDTNTDTQYF. For the CDR3, the DNA is TGCGCCAGCAGCCATGATACCAACACAGATACGCAGTATTTT.

This clonotype appeared a few times. The chain carries TRBV3-1 and TRBJ1-1, with unresolved D. CDR1 and CDR2 from the germline V gene are LGHDT and YNNKEL (reference sequence). The CDR3 sequence is 14 residues long. The germline V and J ends were trimmed by 2 bases and 7 bases, with 14 bases remaining between them. CDR3 in DNA: TGTGCCAGCAGCCAAAGAACGACAACGGTTGAAGCTTTCTTT. This translates into CASSQRTTTVEAFF.

This chain joins TRBV7-9 and TRBJ1-1, with 7 bases that match TRBD1. Unmatched junction bases numbered 9, after V lost 5 bases and J lost 0 bases. Looked up from germline, CDR1 is SEHNR and CDR2 is FQNEAQ (reference sequence). This CDR3 is built from 16 residues. In DNA form, the CDR3 reads TGTGCCAGCAGCGGCCGACAGGGTAGGGTGAACACTGAAGCTTTCTTT. It is translated as CASSGRQGRVNTEAFF.

This clonotype occurred a few times. This chain links TRBV6-2 or TRBV6-3 with TRBJ2-5; 8 bases align to TRBD2. The junction had 7 bases not matched to a gene; V was cut back by 2 bases and J by 5 bases. Germline V lookup: CDR1 MNHEY, CDR2 SVGEGT. The CDR3 has 15 amino acids. CDR3 sequence: CASSYDRLAMETQYF. In DNA form, the CDR3 reads TGTGCCAGCAGTTACGACCGACTAGCGATGGAGACCCAGTACTTC.

This clonotype was detected a few times. This chain links TRBV12-3 or TRBV12-4 with TRBJ1-5; 7 bases map to TRBD1. The trim removed 6 bases at V and 3 bases at J, leaving 5 bases unmatched. This CDR3 contains 14 residues. The CDR3 spells CASRAGQNNQPQHF. CDR3 DNA: TGTGCCAGCAGGGCGGGACAGAACAATCAGCCCCAGCATTTT.

In DNA form, the CDR3 reads TGTGCCAGCAGTTTCCAGGCCACTGAAGCTTTCTTT. This sequence encodes CASSFQATEAFF. The chain has TRBV12-3 or TRBV12-4 and TRBJ1-1, with D unresolved. The V and J ends lost 3 bases and 4 bases respectively, with 6 bases between them. The CDR3 contains 12 residues.

The V call is TRBV11-2, the J call TRBJ2-2, with D perhaps TRBD1 (6 bases). The CDR3 loop spans 13 amino acids. The germline V gene has CDR1 SGHAT and CDR2 FQNNGV. The ends were cut back, 5 bases at V and 5 bases at J, with 9 bases in the middle. CDR3 amino acids: CASSRGQTGELFF. The CDR3 region has the DNA TGTGCCAGCAGCCGCGGACAGACCGGGGAGCTGTTTTTT. Filled out from reference TRBV11-2 and TRBJ2-2, the complete variable domain reads EAGVAQSPRYKIIEKRQSVAFWCNPISGHATLYWYQQILGQGPKLLIQFQNNGVVDDSQLPKDRFSAERLKGVDSTLKIQPAKLEDSAVYLCASSRGQTGELFFGEGSRLTVL.

The table lists this clonotype with a few counts. The chain uses TRBV19 and TRBJ2-2; 7 bases are a match to TRBD1. In germline, CDR1 is LNHDA, CDR2 SQIVND (reference sequence). The CDR3 is 16 amino acids. J was trimmed by 4 bases and V by 5 bases; bases with no gene match: 10. The CDR3 nucleotides read TGTGCCAGTAGTCTCCGCCGACAGGGATTCACCGGGGAGCTGTTTTTT. Translating it yields CASSLRRQGFTGELFF. Full variable domain (rest looked up from reference TRBV19 and TRBJ2-2): DGGITQSPKYLFRKEGQNVTLSCEQNLNHDAMYWYRQDPGQGLRLIYYSQIVNDFQKGDIAEGYSVSREKKESFPLTVTSAQKNPTAFYLCASSLRRQGFTGELFFGEGSRLTVL.

This clonotype came up a few times. CDR3 coding DNA: TGTGCCAGCAGCTTTCGGTCTCGGGAGACCCAGTACTTC. It translates to CASSFRSRETQYF. This sequence joins TRBV7-2 and TRBJ2-5; no clear D gene. CDR1 and CDR2 (germline): SGHTA, FQGNSA. With 3 bases removed from V and 5 bases from J, the gap between germline ends came to 10 bases. This CDR3 is 13 amino acids long.

The CDR3 spells CAPGGNTIYF. In DNA, the CDR3 is TGTGCCCCGGGTGGAAACACCATATATTTT. The chain is built from TRBV7-9 and TRBJ1-3; D is ambiguous. The V end lost 11 bases, the J end lost 3 bases, and 5 bases lay between the germline ends. Germline CDR1 is SEHNR and CDR2 is FQNEAQ (reference sequence). CDR3 length: 10 residues.

This clonotype came up a few times. The V gene is TRBV12-3 or TRBV12-4, the J gene TRBJ1-2, with D possibly being TRBD1 (6 bases). The CDR3 covers 13 residues. Deletions cut 5 bases from V and 4 bases from J, with 11 bases between. The CDR3 spells CASSTGRLYGYTF. In DNA, the CDR3 is TGTGCCAGCAGTACAGGGCGCCTCTATGGCTACACCTTC.

This clonotype has more than one count but fewer than ten. The J gene is TRBJ2-2, the V gene TRBV18; D not certain. Germline CDR1 KGHSH, CDR2 LQKENI. This CDR3 region has 13 residues. V lost 3 bases to trimming and J lost 3 bases, with 5 bases between them. The DNA of the CDR3 is TGTGCCAGCTCACCTCCCGACACCGGGGAGCTGTTTTTT. Its protein product is CASSPPDTGELFF. Drawing the rest from reference TRBV18 and TRBJ2-2, the complete variable domain is NAGVMQNPRHLVRRRGQEARLRCSPMKGHSHVYWYRQLPEEGLKFMVYLQKENIIDESGMPKERFSAEFPKEGPSILRIQQVVRGDSAAYFCASSPPDTGELFFGEGSRLTVL.

The sample holds a few counts of this clonotype. V gene TRBV6-6 combines with J gene TRBJ2-5; TRBD1 might be the D (5 bases). The CDR3 runs 14 residues. V lost 6 bases to trimming and J lost 3 bases, with 14 bases between them. From germline, CDR1 is MNHNY and CDR2 SVGAGI (reference sequence). CDR3 in DNA: TGTGCCAGCAGGTGGGGCCTACGGGAAGAGACCCAGTACTTC. It translates to CASRWGLREETQYF.

The CDR3 spells CASSLEGGGPNTQYF. CDR3 in DNA: TGTGCCAGCAGCTTAGAGGGCGGGGGGCCCAATACGCAGTATTTT. This chain joins TRBV7-2 and TRBJ2-3; TRBD2 agrees at 8 bases. V trimming: 1 base; J trimming: 7 bases; junction bases outside the gene matches: 7. Germline lookup yields CDR1 SGHTA and CDR2 FQGNSA. This CDR3 has 15 residues.

The table lists this clonotype with a few counts. V gene TRBV4-2 combines with J gene TRBJ2-2; D may be TRBD1 (6 bases). This CDR3 has 15 amino acids. Trimming stripped 1 base from V and 6 bases from J, with 12 bases between. CDR1 and CDR2 from the germline V gene are LGHNA and YNFKEQ. CDR3 sequence: CASSQGTERSGELFF. The CDR3 DNA is TGTGCCAGCAGCCAAGGGACAGAAAGGTCCGGGGAGCTGTTTTTT.

This chain uses TRBV7-3 with TRBJ2-2; D is uncertain. V was trimmed by 5 bases and J by 6 bases, leaving 10 bases between them. The CDR3 is made up of 13 amino acids. Germline loops: CDR1 SGHTA, CDR2 FQGTGA. The CDR3 DNA is TGTGCCAGCAGCCCCCAATCTCCCGGGGAGCTGTTTTTT. This encodes CASSPQSPGELFF.

V usage is TRBV23-1 and J usage is TRBJ2-3, with 8 bases fitting TRBD1. TRBV23-1 is noted as an ORF with a role that remains uncertain. J gave up 0 bases and V 10 bases, and 9 bases lay outside the gene matches. The CDR3 sequence is 15 residues long. The CDR3 reads CATATGDGSTDTQYF. The CDR3 bases are TGCGCCACAGCGACAGGGGACGGGAGCACAGATACGCAGTATTTT.

The V call is TRBV12-3 or TRBV12-4, the J call TRBJ1-4; tentatively, D is TRBD1 (5 bases). There are 14 residues in the CDR3. V was shortened by 1 base and J by 8 bases, with 11 bases between the two germline ends. The CDR3 DNA reads as TGTGCCAGCAGTTTAGAGGGGTTCGGCGAAAAACTGTTTTTT. Protein: CASSLEGFGEKLFF.

V usage is TRBV20-1 and J usage is TRBJ1-2; a weak D match, TRBD1 (6 bases). The V gene's germline CDR1 is DFQATT and CDR2 SNEGSKA (reference sequence). V gave up 3 bases and J gave up 5 bases, with 13 bases separating them. The CDR3 consists of 13 residues. The CDR3 reads CSARLRTAYGYTF. The CDR3, as DNA: TGCAGTGCTAGGTTACGGACAGCGTATGGCTACACCTTC.

V is TRBV10-2 and J is TRBJ2-7, with 12 positions matching TRBD2. The trim removed 5 bases at V and 8 bases at J, leaving 7 bases unmatched. The CDR3 totals 14 residues. The germline gives CDR1 WSHSY, CDR2 SAAADI. This CDR3 reads CASSLTSGSYKQYV. The CDR3 DNA reads as TGCGCCAGCAGTCTGACTAGCGGGAGCTATAAGCAGTACGTC.